These T cell receptor beta chains were read from a single sample in a study of shared clonotypes between healthy human individuals. TCRdb's copy holds only in-frame clones and misses some; the assay was immunoSEQ multiplex PCR. The sample yields 2 million or so clones, around 95% seen once. Sequences were obtained from naive CD4+ T cells sorted from blood. Every receptor here comes from a man younger than 30 in good health. The CDR3 runs from the conserved cysteine through the conserved F or W. D genes are given only for firm matches. A clone size is listed for some rows: how often the clone was seen (once, few, many), or a class if it is expanded.

D gene	V gene	J gene	CDR3 length	clone size	CDR3 DNA	CDR3 protein
TRBD2	TRBV10-1	TRBJ2-3	15	-	TGCGCCAAGGGCGGGAGTCGCCTCTGCACAGATACGCAGTATTTT	CAKGGSRLCTDTQYF
-	TRBV6-6	TRBJ2-7	12	once	TGTGCCAGCAGCCTTCGCGAGGCATGGCAGTACTTC	CASSLREAWQYF
-	TRBV2	TRBJ1-5	15	few	TGTGCCAGCAGAATTGAGGGGATGAACAGCCAGCCCCAGCATTTT	CASRIEGMNSQPQHF
TRBD1	TRBV9	TRBJ2-7	15	-	TGTGCCAGCAGCCCCCGGACAGGGGTAGGAGACGAGCAGTACTTC	CASSPRTGVGDEQYF
-	TRBV5-1	TRBJ2-2	14	-	TGCGCCAGCAGCGGTCGGGGCTACACCGGGGAGCTGTTTTTT	CASSGRGYTGELFF
-	TRBV20-1	TRBJ1-2	11	-	TGCAGTGCTCGAGGACAGACTGGCTACACCTTC	CSARGQTGYTF
TRBD2	TRBV19	TRBJ2-7	13	-	TGTGCCAGTAGCGGGGGGGCCCCCTACGAGCAGTACTTC	CASSGGAPYEQYF
TRBD1	TRBV5-1	TRBJ1-1	14	-	TGCGCCAGCAGCTGGACAGGGGAGGTTGGTGAAGCTTTCTTT	CASSWTGEVGEAFF
TRBD2	TRBV10-1	TRBJ2-7	16	once	TGCGCCAGCAGTGAGTCGAGCGGGGCCCTCTCCTACGAGCAGTACTTC	CASSESSGALSYEQYF
-	TRBV10-3	TRBJ1-5	14	-	TGTGCCATCAGCGCAGGGGAAGGGGGTCAGCCCCAGCATTTT	CAISAGEGGQPQHF
-	TRBV5-1	TRBJ1-2	14	-	TGCGCCAGCAGCACCTCCGACGGCAGCTATGGCTACACCTTC	CASSTSDGSYGYTF
-	TRBV6-1	TRBJ1-5	16	-	TGTGCCAGCAGTGAAAGTCCCGGGAGTATTAATCAGCCCCAGCATTTT	CASSESPGSINQPQHF
-	TRBV6-1	TRBJ2-7	12	-	TGTGCCAGCAGTGAGCCCCTCTACGAGCAGTACTTC	CASSEPLYEQYF
TRBD2	TRBV9	TRBJ2-7	15	-	TGTGCCAGCAGCGTAGCGGCGGGAGCGTCCTACGAGCAGTACTTC	CASSVAAGASYEQYF
TRBD1	TRBV9	TRBJ2-7	16	once	TGTGCCAGCAGCCCGGAAGCCTCAGGGGGCGCCTACGAGCAGTACTTC	CASSPEASGGAYEQYF
TRBD1	TRBV7-8	TRBJ1-5	15	-	TGTGCCAGCAGCTCGAGTGACAGGGCAACTCAGCCCCAGCATTTT	CASSSSDRATQPQHF
TRBD1	TRBV29-1	TRBJ2-5	14	-	TGCAGCGTTACCGGGACAGGGGGCGCGGAGACCCAGTACTTC	CSVTGTGGAETQYF
-	TRBV30	TRBJ1-1	13	-	TGTGCCTGGACTGCGCGACACCGATTTGAAGCTTTCTTT	CAWTARHRFEAFF
-	TRBV5-4	TRBJ1-4	14	-	TGTGCCAGCAGCACCCTGGGGAGTAATGAAAAACTGTTTTTT	CASSTLGSNEKLFF
-	TRBV27	TRBJ1-1	15	-	TGTGCCAGCAGTCCTATCAGCAAGGGGAACACTGAAGCTTTCTTT	CASSPISKGNTEAFF
-	TRBV28	TRBJ1-5	14	-	TGTGCCAGCAGTACCCGACAAGGAAATCAGCCCCAGCATTTT	CASSTRQGNQPQHF
-	TRBV6-1	TRBJ1-1	11	-	TGTGCCAGCATCTTAGTCAGGACGGCTTTCTTT	CASILVRTAFF
TRBD2	TRBV10-3	TRBJ2-1	15	-	TGTGCCATCAGTGAGGTGCTAGCGGGAGGGAATGAGCAGTTCTTC	CAISEVLAGGNEQFF
TRBD1	TRBV28	TRBJ1-5	14	-	TGTGCCAGCAGCCGACAGGGGATGGTTCAGCCCCAGCATTTT	CASSRQGMVQPQHF
-	TRBV28	TRBJ2-3	14	-	TGTGCCAGCAACGGCCCACGGGGGCCAGATACGCAGTATTTT	CASNGPRGPDTQYF
-	TRBV7-9	TRBJ1-4	14	once	TGTGCCAGCAGCCCACGGGGAACTAATGAAAAACTGTTTTTT	CASSPRGTNEKLFF
-	TRBV5-1	TRBJ2-1	13	-	TGCGCCAGCAGCTTGGATAGAGGCAATGAGCAGTTCTTC	CASSLDRGNEQFF
-	TRBV9	TRBJ2-7	14	-	TGTGCCAGCAGCGTAGGGTCTAGCAGCTACGAGCAGTACTTC	CASSVGSSSYEQYF
-	TRBV28	TRBJ2-1	14	-	TGTGCCAGCAGTAGAGGGGATCCCTACAATGAGCAGTTCTTC	CASSRGDPYNEQFF
-	TRBV7-9	TRBJ2-3	16	-	TGTGCCAGCAGCGCCCCTGGCTCCAAGCCCACAGATACGCAGTATTTT	CASSAPGSKPTDTQYF
-	TRBV11-2	TRBJ1-3	15	-	TGTGCCAGCAGCTTATCGACGGGAGGAGGAAACACCATATATTTT	CASSLSTGGGNTIYF
TRBD1	TRBV7-9	TRBJ1-5	16	-	TGTGCCAGCAGCTTTACGGGGACAGATTTTAATCAGCCCCAGCATTTT	CASSFTGTDFNQPQHF
-	TRBV6-1	TRBJ2-7	14	-	TGTGCCAGCAGTGAAGGGGCACGTGCGGGCGAGCAGTACTTC	CASSEGARAGEQYF
-	TRBV7-9	TRBJ2-1	16	-	TGTGCCAGCAGTCCTCCCTCCGGAGTCTCCTACAATGAGCAGTTCTTC	CASSPPSGVSYNEQFF
TRBD1	TRBV4-2	TRBJ2-7	15	-	TGTGCCAGCAGCCAAGATGGGGGACAGTCCTACGAGCAGTACTTC	CASSQDGGQSYEQYF
-	TRBV29-1	TRBJ2-7	14	-	TGCAGCGTTGGGAGGGGAATAAATTCCTACGAGCAGTACTTC	CSVGRGINSYEQYF